These 12 T cell receptor beta chains were all obtained from the same sample, sequenced in a study of cytomegalovirus exposure and HLA in healthy donors. This PCR relied on a set of 60 Vbeta primers and 13 Jbeta primers. Assay used: immunoSEQ multiplex PCR; TCRdb lists only in-frame clones, some missing. The table has under 250,000 clones, around 86% seen once. The sample comprised PBMCs. The receptors here all came from a woman aged 40 to 50 in good health and CMV-seronegative.

The CDR3 loop is CASRGKAGQGPEKLFF. CDR3 coding DNA: TGTGCCAGCAGGGGAAAGGCGGGACAGGGACCTGAAAAACTGTTTTTT. The rearrangement uses TRBV6-6 and TRBJ1-4; TRBD1 matches 9 bases. The CDR3 totals 16 residues. V lost 6 bases, J lost 7 bases, and 12 bases stayed unmatched. CDR1 is MNHNY and CDR2 is SVGAGI in the germline V gene (reference sequence).

This clone was observed a few times. The V call is TRBV7-7, the J call TRBJ2-5, with 8 bases identical to TRBD2. J lost 4 bases, V lost 4 bases, and 11 bases had no gene match. CDR3 length: 16 residues. Looked up from germline, CDR1 is SSHAT and CDR2 is FNYEAQ (reference sequence). CDR3 in amino acids: CASSYSGITWGETQYF. In DNA form, the CDR3 reads TGTGCCAGCAGCTATAGCGGGATTACTTGGGGAGAGACCCAGTACTTC. Using reference TRBV7-7 and TRBJ2-5 for the parts outside the CDR3, the full variable domain is GAGVSQSPRYKVTKRGQDVTLRCDPISSHATLYWYQQALGQGPEFLTYFNYEAQPDKSGLPSDRFSAERPEGSISTLTIQRTEQRDSAMYRCASSYSGITWGETQYFGPGTRLLVL.

The CDR3 coding sequence is TGTGCCAGCAGCGCCACACCAAGCACAGATACGCAGTATTTT. As protein: CASSATPSTDTQYF. J is TRBJ2-3 and V is TRBV9, with D uncertain. Germline CDR1 and CDR2: SGDLS and YYNGEE. The CDR3 sequence is 14 residues long. The V gene lost 3 bases and the J gene lost 0 bases, with 8 bases spanning the gap.

The chain employs TRBV27 and TRBJ1-2; possible D gene TRBD1, 5 bases. The germline gives CDR1 MNHEY, CDR2 SMNVEV (reference sequence). V lost 5 bases, J lost 4 bases, and 20 bases lay in between. The CDR3 loop spans 16 amino acids. CDR3 residues: CASSARGREGIYGYTF. In DNA, the CDR3 is TGTGCCAGCAGTGCTAGGGGCAGGGAGGGTATCTATGGCTACACCTTC.

The chain links TRBV6-5 to TRBJ2-3; D gene uncertain. The CDR3 has 12 amino acids. Trimming removed 4 bases from V and 1 base from J, with 3 bases in between. Per germline, CDR1 MNHEY and CDR2 SVGAGI. This CDR3 is CASSSRTDTQYF. As DNA, the CDR3 is TGTGCCAGCAGTTCTCGCACAGATACGCAGTATTTT.

This sequence joins TRBV10-2 and TRBJ2-2, with D hard to call. This CDR3 comprises 16 residues. Trimming stripped 6 bases from V and 4 bases from J, with 18 bases between. The germline CDR1 and CDR2 sequences are WSHSY and SAAADI. CDR3 residues: CASSPSQNPGTGELFF. The CDR3 coding sequence is TGCGCCAGCAGCCCCAGTCAGAACCCGGGCACCGGGGAGCTGTTTTTT.

This clone was seen once. This chain uses TRBV2 with TRBJ1-2; D is possibly TRBD1 (5 bases). Germline V gene sequence: CDR1 SNHLY, CDR2 FYNNEI. Trimming removed 3 bases from V and 3 bases from J, with 8 bases in between. The CDR3 totals 13 residues. CDR3 loop: CASSERGDYGYTF. DNA of the CDR3: TGTGCCAGCAGTGAGCGGGGGGACTATGGCTACACCTTC. Based on the CDR3 plus reference TRBV2 and TRBJ1-2, the full variable domain is EPEVTQTPSHQVTQMGQEVILRCVPISNHLYFYWYRQILGQKVEFLVSFYNNEISEKSEIFDDQFSVERPDGSNFTLKIRSTKLEDSAMYFCASSERGDYGYTFGSGTRLTVV.

The V call is TRBV6-6, the J call TRBJ1-5; D is ambiguous. The V end was cut by 6 bases, the J end by 6 bases, with 21 bases between. CDR3 size: 16 residues. In germline, CDR1 is MNHNY, CDR2 SVGAGI (reference sequence). The CDR3 coding sequence is TGTGCCAGCAGATATGGGCCCGGACTCGAAACTCAGCCCCAGCATTTT. Its translation: CASRYGPGLETQPQHF.

The V and J genes are TRBV13 and TRBJ2-2; TRBD2 might be the D (6 bases). Germline lookup yields CDR1 PRHDT and CDR2 FYEKMQ (reference sequence). Trimming left V 5 bases short and J 6 bases short, with 10 bases between. The CDR3 extends over 13 amino acids. The CDR3 loop reads CASSPEGAGELFF. The DNA of the CDR3 is TGTGCCAGCAGCCCGGAGGGAGCCGGGGAGCTGTTTTTT.

This clone was counted once. V is TRBV19 and J is TRBJ2-5; D is possibly TRBD2 (5 bases). CDR1 is LNHDA and CDR2 is SQIVND in the germline V gene (reference sequence). The CDR3 is 13 residues long. V lost 1 base and J lost 6, with 9 bases in between. This chain's CDR3 is CASSIAGSKTQYF. DNA for the CDR3: TGTGCCAGTAGTATAGCGGGATCGAAGACCCAGTACTTC.

J is TRBJ2-1 and V is TRBV19, with D possibly being TRBD2 (5 bases). The CDR3 spans 14 residues. The V gene lost 10 bases and the J gene lost 0 bases, with 13 bases spanning the gap. CDR1 and CDR2 (germline): LNHDA, SQIVND (reference sequence). The chain's CDR3 is CATRPDYSYNEQFF. DNA of the CDR3: TGTGCCACCAGACCCGACTACTCCTACAATGAGCAGTTCTTC.

The CDR3, as DNA: TGCGCCAGCAGCAAGGGACAGGGGGATGAAAAACTGTTTTTT. Translation: CASSKGQGDEKLFF. This chain connects TRBV5-1 to TRBJ1-4; 11 bases agree with TRBD1. Germline loops: CDR1 SGHRS, CDR2 YFSETQ. V dropped 4 bases and J dropped 6; count of bases not matched to a gene: 2. The length of the CDR3 is 14 residues.